This TCR beta chain comes out of a study of patients and donors after allogeneic stem cell transplantation (dated by TCRdb to about 2020). Receptors were amplified or captured by RT-PCR. The sequencer listed for this sample is NextSeq 550. Using fastp trimming at Q25 and MiXCR clonotype assembly, TCRdb reanalyzed the public sequencing data and kept in-frame beta chains. Identical CDR3 protein sequences are pooled into one entry, listed with their most common genes and DNA. The sample data list 800,000 to 1,000,000 distinct CDR3 sequences, and 18% of these were observed just once. The ten biggest clones cover around 5.5% of the sample. V trim: 5 bases; J trim: 11 bases; unmatched bases: 12. The CDR3 goes from the cysteine to the phenylalanine over 14 residues. Only the CDR3 DNA is retained, 42 bases long and in frame from the first base. The germline V gene encodes CDR1 SGHAT and CDR2 FQNNGV. In the case of this clonotype: Its antigen target is currently unknown. No much larger clonotype is one base removed from it; base qualities were not supplied.

Recombination joined TRBV11-2 with TRBJ1-1; TRBD1 lines up with 9 middle nucleotides. The receptor's source is a human donor who was either an allogeneic HSCT recipient or a stem cell or donor lymphocyte infusion donor (not recorded which). It is not recorded whose cells these are; they may come from a transplant donor. The specimen was blood, either unsorted or a sorted T cell fraction (not recorded which). The encoded CDR3 is CASSGGTGYAKAFF. Read as DNA, the sequence is TGTGCCAGCAGCGGTGGGACAGGGTACGCTAAGGCTTTCTTT. The variable domain in full, with residues beyond the CDR3 obtained from the reference TRBV11-2 and TRBJ1-1 genes, is EAGVAQSPRYKIIEKRQSVAFWCNPISGHATLYWYQQILGQGPKLLIQFQNNGVVDDSQLPKDRFSAERLKGVDSTLKIQPAKLEDSAVYLCASSGGTGYAKAFFGQGTRLTVV.